Sequencing of this T cell receptor (beta chain) was carried out in a study of T cell responses to AZD1222 COVID-19 vaccine. Notes on the study in general: Donors skewed white British and female; clonal diversity was possibly underestimated. At study baseline, merely over 5 AZD1222 recipients were seropositive.

Sequenced by immunoSEQ multiplex PCR; TCRdb stores in-frame clones only, minus some. The sample includes 95,000 to 110,000 clones, about 90% of them seen just once. On this clone itself: Antigen specificity is unknown.

With 0 bases removed from V and 3 bases from J, the gap between germline ends came to 15 bases. The CDR3 runs to 16 residues. Looked up from germline, CDR1 is SGHDN and CDR2 is FVKESK. The sequence was collected from an adult who received the AZD1222 COVID-19 vaccine. The chain joins TRBV14 to TRBJ2-7; possible D gene TRBD1, 6 bases. The starting material was peripheral blood, obtained 28 days after the second AZD1222 dose. CDR3 sequence reads: CASSQEGHRNHYEQYF. The DNA for the CDR3 is TGTGCCAGCAGCCAAGAGGGACACCGGAACCACTACGAGCAGTACTTC.